These 17 T cell receptor beta chains originate from one sample sequenced in a study of blood T cells in healthy people across ages. For the second PCR, which ran for about 7 to 11 cycles, a sample-barcoded 5' primer and a J-beta primer mix were used. TCRdb reanalysed the 5' RACE reads using MiXCR and keeps one entry per CDR3 protein. The repertoire holds about 1.6 million distinct CDR3 sequences, with about 35% as singletons. The sequenced sample was blood. These receptors were taken from a woman aged 25 to 39 in good health.

The rearrangement joins TRBV20-1 to TRBJ2-3; maybe TRBD1 (6 bases). Germline CDR1 and CDR2: DFQATT and SNEGSKA (reference sequence). Trimming left V 4 bases short and J 0 bases short, with 11 bases between. This CDR3 has 14 residues. CDR3 protein: CSAKRGSSTDTQYF. CDR3 sequence (DNA): TGCAGTGCTAAAAGGGGGAGTAGCACAGATACGCAGTATTTT.

V is TRBV27 and J is TRBJ2-7; 11 bases are shared with TRBD2. J lost 5 bases, V lost 1 base, and 7 bases had no gene match. The CDR3 extends over 16 amino acids. Germline lookup yields CDR1 MNHEY and CDR2 SMNVEV (reference sequence). The CDR3 protein is CASSLLLAGVVHEQYF. Written as DNA, the CDR3 is TGTGCCAGCAGTTTATTACTAGCGGGAGTGGTGCACGAGCAGTACTTC.

This clonotype was detected ten times or more. J is TRBJ2-1 and V is TRBV4-1, with TRBD1 identical over 11 bases. This CDR3 comprises 14 residues. CDR1 MGHRA and CDR2 YSYEKL come from the germline V gene. With 4 bases clipped from V and 6 bases from J, the junction kept 2 bases outside the gene matches. CDR3 nucleotide sequence: TGCGCCAGCAGCCGGGACAGGGGGGGCAATGAGCAGTTCTTC. This codes for CASSRDRGGNEQFF.

This clonotype was seen repeatedly, ten times or more. The rearrangement joins TRBV29-1 to TRBJ2-7, with 14 nucleotides matching TRBD2. The CDR3 extends over 13 amino acids. Germline CDR1 is SQVTM and CDR2 is ANQGSEA. Trimming cost V 6 bases and J 6 bases; bases outside gene matches: 4. CDR3 protein: CSVRGLAGVEQYF. CDR3 in DNA: TGCAGCGTGAGGGGACTAGCGGGAGTCGAGCAGTACTTC.

The V and J genes are TRBV27 and TRBJ2-1; D ambiguous. Germline CDR1 and CDR2: MNHEY and SMNVEV (reference sequence). The CDR3 consists of 13 residues. Trimming shortened V by 2 bases and J by 9 bases, and 11 bases separated the two germline ends. CDR3 in DNA: TGTGCCAGCAGTTTAGAAGGGCATGGTGAGCAGTTCTTC. Amino acid sequence: CASSLEGHGEQFF.

The CDR3 protein is CASSPKRPSGRAQWEFF. The CDR3 DNA sequence: TGTGCCAGCAGCCCGAAGAGGCCGAGCGGGAGGGCTCAATGGGAGTTCTTC. The J gene is TRBJ2-1, the V gene TRBV9; 10 bases agree with TRBD2. The CDR3 covers 17 residues. CDR1 is SGDLS, CDR2 YYNGEE, per germline. Trimming took 4 bases from V and 14 from J; bases not matched to a gene: 21.

This sequence joins TRBV28 and TRBJ2-2; D remains unclear. CDR3 length equals 12 residues. The V gene lost 4 bases and the J gene lost 6 bases, with 6 bases spanning the gap. Germline CDR1 is MDHEN and CDR2 is SYDVKM. The CDR3 coding sequence is TGTGCCAGCAGTTCGCAGTCCGGGGAGCTGTTTTTT. Amino acids: CASSSQSGELFF.

The DNA of the CDR3 is TGTGCCAGCAGCTTAGGGCGGCGTAGCTCCTACGAGCAGTACTTC. It translates to CASSLGRRSSYEQYF. The chain couples TRBV7-8 to TRBJ2-7; D remains unclear. CDR1 and CDR2 from the germline V gene are SGHVS and FQNEAQ. V lost 1 base to trimming and J lost 0 bases, with 10 bases between them. This CDR3 spans 15 amino acids. Combining the CDR3 with reference TRBV7-8 and TRBJ2-7 gives the whole variable domain GAGVSQSPRYKVAKRGQDVALRCDPISGHVSLFWYQQALGQGPEFLTYFQNEAQLDKSGLPSDRFFAERPEGSVSTLKIQRTQQEDSAVYLCASSLGRRSSYEQYFGPGTRLTVT.

The chain is built from TRBV20-1 and TRBJ1-6; no definite D call. Germline CDR1 reads DFQATT; CDR2 reads SNEGSKA (reference sequence). The CDR3 covers 11 residues. Trimming stripped 5 bases from V and 14 bases from J, with 13 bases between. The CDR3 DNA follows: TGCAGTGCTCCCTTGCGAGCGGCCCTCCACTTT. Its protein is CSAPLRAALHF.

The V call is TRBV20-1, the J call TRBJ2-7; tentative D call: TRBD2 (6 bases). The ends were cut back, 1 base at V and 0 bases at J, with 13 bases in the middle. This CDR3 has 15 residues. Germline CDR1 reads DFQATT; CDR2 reads SNEGSKA (reference sequence). The CDR3 region is CSARVLAIYSYEQYF. CDR3 sequence (DNA): TGCAGTGCTAGAGTCCTAGCGATCTACTCCTACGAGCAGTACTTC.

This clonotype was recorded a few times. The chain is built from TRBV27 and TRBJ2-1, with TRBD1 matching 12 bases. V was pared by 4 bases and J by 6 bases, with 4 bases of the junction left unmatched. Per germline, CDR1 MNHEY and CDR2 SMNVEV (reference sequence). This CDR3 has 15 amino acids. In DNA form, the CDR3 reads TGTGCCAGCAGTTCGGGGACAGGGGGCCTCAATGAGCAGTTCTTC. Translated: CASSSGTGGLNEQFF.

The chain employs TRBV7-9 and TRBJ1-2; D unclear. Germline CDR1 and CDR2: SEHNR and FQNEAQ (reference sequence). V was trimmed by 5 bases and J by 8 bases, leaving 15 bases between them. CDR3 length: 13 amino acids. CDR3 DNA: TGTGCCAGCAGCCCGACGCGGTTGGAGGGCTACACCTTC. Translation: CASSPTRLEGYTF.

The gene calls are TRBV7-6 and TRBJ2-3, with D hard to call. The germline CDR1 and CDR2 sequences are SGHVS and FNYEAQ. V lost 1 base to trimming and J lost 2 bases, with 7 bases between them. CDR3 length: 14 residues. The CDR3 here is CASSLEPVTDTQYF. CDR3 bases: TGTGCCAGCAGCTTAGAGCCTGTCACAGATACGCAGTATTTT.

The chain joins TRBV6-2 or TRBV6-3 to TRBJ1-2; 7 nucleotides line up with TRBD1. Per germline, CDR1 MNHEY and CDR2 SVGEGT. The CDR3 is made up of 14 amino acids. Losses at the gene ends were 6 bases for V and 3 bases for J; bases not matched to a gene: 7. As DNA, the CDR3 is TGTGCCAGCAGCCTCGGACAGGTTTACTATGGCTACACCTTC. Its translation is CASSLGQVYYGYTF.

In its sample, this clonotype was seen a few times. CDR3 in DNA: TGTGCCAGCAGTGAAGTTACGGGACTCACGAGCAACGAGCAGTACTTC. This translates into CASSEVTGLTSNEQYF. The genes are TRBV2 and TRBJ2-7, with D possibly being TRBD2 (6 bases). The V and J ends lost 1 base and 5 bases respectively, with 18 bases between them. The CDR3 runs to 16 residues. The V gene's germline CDR1 is SNHLY and CDR2 FYNNEI.

This clonotype showed up just a few times. The chain uses TRBV5-1 and TRBJ2-5; D possibly uses TRBD1 or TRBD2 (5 bases each). V was trimmed by 0 bases and J by 4 bases, leaving 16 bases between them. Germline lookup yields CDR1 SGHRS and CDR2 YFSETQ. The CDR3 is 16 amino acids. Here the CDR3 reads CASSLEGEKRRETQYF. In DNA, the CDR3 is TGCGCCAGCAGCTTGGAAGGGGAGAAGAGAAGAGAGACCCAGTACTTC.

This clonotype has just a few counts. The chain couples TRBV11-1 to TRBJ2-5, with 10 positions matching TRBD2. With the DNA end fitting TRBJ2-7 better, the J assignment may be wrong. The CDR3 length is 14 residues. Germline CDR1 reads SGHAT; CDR2 reads FQDESV (reference sequence). The CDR3 nucleotides are TGTGCCAGCAGCTTTACTAGCGGGACAGGCGAGCAGTACTTC. Protein product: CASSFTSGTGEQYF.